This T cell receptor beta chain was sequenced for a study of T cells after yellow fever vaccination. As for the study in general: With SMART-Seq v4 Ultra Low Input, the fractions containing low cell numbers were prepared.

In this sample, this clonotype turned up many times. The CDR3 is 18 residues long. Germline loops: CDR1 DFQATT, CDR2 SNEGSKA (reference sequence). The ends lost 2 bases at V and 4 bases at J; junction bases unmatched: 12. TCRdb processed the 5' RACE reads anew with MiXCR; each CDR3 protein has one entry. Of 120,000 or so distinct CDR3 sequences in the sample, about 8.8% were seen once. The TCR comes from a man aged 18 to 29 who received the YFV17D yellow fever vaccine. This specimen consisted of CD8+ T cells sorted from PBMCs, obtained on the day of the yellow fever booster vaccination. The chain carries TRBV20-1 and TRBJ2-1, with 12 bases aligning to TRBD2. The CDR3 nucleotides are TGCAGTGCTAGATTCCTAGCGGGGGGGCCTTTGCGATACAATGAGCAGTTCTTC. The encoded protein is CSARFLAGGPLRYNEQFF.